The 7 T cell receptor beta chains in this list originate from one sample, sequenced in a study of human T cells and chemical hapten exposure. TCRdb independently ran MiXCR on the RACE reads; one entry per CDR3 protein. The sample yields a few hundred thousand distinct CDR3 sequences, 7.5% to 9% seen once. The time point is: pre-sensitization, week 0. Treatment reported: therapeutic diphenylcyclopropenone sensitization with weekly scalp DPC. The specimen comprised whole blood, sampled in connection with sensitization to the hapten diphenylcyclopropenone (DPC). Receptors originate from a woman between 40 and 50 years old with alopecia areata. Some clones in this sample may be carry-over from other donors' samples.

This clonotype was observed once. This chain joins TRBV7-2 and TRBJ2-3, with TRBD2 identical over 12 bases. In germline, CDR1 is SGHTA, CDR2 FQGNSA. The CDR3 runs to 18 residues. V was pared by 0 bases and J by 2 bases, with 6 bases of the junction left unmatched. This CDR3 is CASSLALAGGPPTDTQYF. The CDR3 DNA follows: TGTGCCAGCAGCTTAGCTCTAGCGGGAGGGCCTCCCACAGATACGCAGTATTTT.

The chain joins TRBV7-2 to TRBJ2-1; no firm D call. This CDR3 contains 15 residues. Germline V lookup: CDR1 SGHTA, CDR2 FQGNSA. Trimming pared 0 bases from V and 6 bases from J, leaving 12 bases between. CDR3: CASSLALSSFNEQFF. The CDR3 DNA reads TGTGCCAGCAGCTTAGCGCTGTCCTCGTTCAATGAGCAGTTCTTC.

This clonotype was seen more than once but under ten times. The chain is built from TRBV19 and TRBJ1-5; D is undetermined. The CDR3 extends over 15 amino acids. Germline values: CDR1 LNHDA, CDR2 SQIVND (reference sequence). The V end lost 5 bases, the J end lost 3 bases, and 14 bases lay between the germline ends. The CDR3 bases are TGTGCCAGTAGTCGCGGTTTCGGGAACAATCAGCCCCAGCATTTT. Protein sequence: CASSRGFGNNQPQHF. Based on the CDR3 plus reference TRBV19 and TRBJ1-5, the full variable domain is DGGITQSPKYLFRKEGQNVTLSCEQNLNHDAMYWYRQDPGQGLRLIYYSQIVNDFQKGDIAEGYSVSREKKESFPLTVTSAQKNPTAFYLCASSRGFGNNQPQHFGDGTRLSIL.

This clonotype was counted between two and nine times. V is TRBV24-1 and J is TRBJ2-3; D gene ambiguous. V was pared by 5 bases and J by 4 bases, with 9 bases between. The CDR3 contains 13 residues. Germline V CDR1 and CDR2: KGHDR, SFDVKD. The CDR3 region is CATSGARADTQYF. The CDR3 DNA is TGTGCCACCAGTGGCGCCCGAGCAGATACGCAGTATTTT.

This clonotype was observed many times. The chain employs TRBV7-2 and TRBJ1-3; D is undetermined. Germline loops: CDR1 SGHTA, CDR2 FQGNSA. The V end was cut by 5 bases, the J end by 2 bases, with 13 bases between. There are 15 residues in the CDR3. The CDR3 here is CASSPVRGAGNTIYF. DNA for the CDR3: TGTGCCAGCAGCCCCGTGCGGGGAGCTGGAAACACCATATATTTT.

This chain connects TRBV4-1 to TRBJ1-5; 10 bases match TRBD1. The CDR3 covers 19 residues. After removal of 1 base from V and 0 bases from J, the junction contained 9 bases not matched to a gene. The germline CDR1 and CDR2 sequences are MGHRA and YSYEKL. CDR3 DNA: TGCGCCAGCAGCCAAGCGGGACAGGGGACCCTTTATAGCAATCAGCCCCAGCATTTT. Amino acid sequence: CASSQAGQGTLYSNQPQHF.

This clonotype was picked up a small number of times. This chain links TRBV20-1 with TRBJ2-1; the match to TRBD2 covers 10 bases. CDR1 and CDR2 (germline): DFQATT, SNEGSKA (reference sequence). The CDR3 is made up of 14 amino acids. V lost 6 bases and J lost 9; bases outside the gene matches: 11. DNA for the CDR3: TGCAGTGCCAGGAGCGGGAGGGCCTTTACTGAGCAGTTCTTC. As protein: CSARSGRAFTEQFF.